A single sample is the source of the 6 T cell receptor beta chains below, sequenced in a study of blood T cell repertoires in COVID-19. The method was immunoSEQ multiplex PCR; TCRdb's version includes in-frame clones alone and lacks a portion of them. Of about 120,000 clones listed, roughly four fifths are singletons. The sample was peripheral blood. The receptors here all came from a human donor in a cohort sampled during active COVID-19.

The chain employs TRBV28 and TRBJ2-7; D is ambiguous. The CDR3 contains 13 residues. Looked up from germline, CDR1 is MDHEN and CDR2 is SYDVKM. Trimming removed 6 bases at V and 2 bases at J, with 11 bases between. The CDR3 nucleotides are TGTGCCAGCAGGGCCCCCACAACCTACGAGCAGTACTTC. Its translation: CASRAPTTYEQYF.

The chain is built from TRBV6-5 and TRBJ2-3, with D perhaps TRBD2 (5 bases). The germline V gene encodes CDR1 MNHEY and CDR2 SVGAGI. The V end lost 2 bases, the J end lost 6 bases, and 15 bases lay between the germline ends. This CDR3 has 15 amino acids. CDR3 nucleotides: TGTGCCAGCAGTTACCGTCGAGGAAGGGAGGATACGCAGTATTTT. Amino acids: CASSYRRGREDTQYF.

The J gene is TRBJ2-2, the V gene TRBV5-6, with a tentative D call TRBD2 (5 bases). This CDR3 has 17 amino acids. The V and J ends lost 0 bases and 0 bases respectively, with 12 bases between them. From germline, CDR1 is SGHDT and CDR2 YYEEEE. CDR3 DNA sequence: TGTGCCAGCAGCTTGGCCGGGGTAGCAGCGAACACCGGGGAGCTGTTTTTT. This codes for CASSLAGVAANTGELFF. Drawing the rest from reference TRBV5-6 and TRBJ2-2, the complete variable domain is DAGVTQSPTHLIKTRGQQVTLRCSPKSGHDTVSWYQQALGQGPQFIFQYYEEEERQRGNFPDRFSGHQFPNYSSELNVNALLLGDSALYLCASSLAGVAANTGELFFGEGSRLTVL.

The chain has TRBV6-5 and TRBJ2-3; 11 positions match TRBD1. This CDR3 is 15 amino acids long. Germline-derived CDR1 and CDR2 are MNHEY and SVGAGI. Losses at the gene ends were 5 bases for V and 5 bases for J; bases not matched to a gene: 6. The CDR3 region is CASSRTGGWRDTQYF. The CDR3 coding sequence is TGTGCCAGCAGTAGGACAGGGGGCTGGAGAGATACGCAGTATTTT.

This rearrangement joins TRBV7-9 to TRBJ2-1; 9 bases map to TRBD2. V lost 1 base to trimming and J lost 8 bases; unmatched junction nucleotides: 6. Per the germline V gene, CDR1 is SEHNR and CDR2 is FQNEAQ (reference sequence). The CDR3 contains 15 residues. CDR3 nucleotide sequence: TGTGCCAGCAGCTTAGGTCTAGCGGGGAGGTATGAGCAGTTCTTC. This codes for CASSLGLAGRYEQFF.

J is TRBJ2-7 and V is TRBV2, with 11 bases lining up with TRBD2. With V trimmed by 2 bases and J by 3 bases, 6 bases remained unmatched. The CDR3 consists of 16 residues. Germline V gene lookup returns CDR1 SNHLY and CDR2 FYNNEI. CDR3 sequence (DNA): TGTGCCAGCAGTGAAAGTCTACTAGCGGGGGTCTACGAGCAGTACTTC. Translated, it gives CASSESLLAGVYEQYF.